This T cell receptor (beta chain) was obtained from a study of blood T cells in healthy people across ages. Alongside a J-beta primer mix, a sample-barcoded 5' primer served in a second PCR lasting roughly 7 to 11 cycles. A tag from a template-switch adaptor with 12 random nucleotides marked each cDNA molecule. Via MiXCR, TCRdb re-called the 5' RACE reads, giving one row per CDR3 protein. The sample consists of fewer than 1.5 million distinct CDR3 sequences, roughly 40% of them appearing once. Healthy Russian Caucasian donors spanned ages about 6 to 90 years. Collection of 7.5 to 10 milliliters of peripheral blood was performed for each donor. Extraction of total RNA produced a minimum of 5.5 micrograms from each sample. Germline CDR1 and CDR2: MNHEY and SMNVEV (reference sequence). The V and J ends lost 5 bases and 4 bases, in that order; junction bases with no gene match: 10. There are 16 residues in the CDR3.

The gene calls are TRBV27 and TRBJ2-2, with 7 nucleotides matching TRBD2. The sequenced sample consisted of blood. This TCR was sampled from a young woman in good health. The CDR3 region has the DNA TGTGCCAGCAGTCCCCCGGGTGGGAGGGGCACCGGGGAGCTGTTTTTT. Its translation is CASSPPGGRGTGELFF.